The sequence of this T cell receptor (delta chain) was determined in a study of Vδ1+ human thymocytes. Study-wide results and limits: Thymic TRG and TRD repertoires appeared highly polyclonal, with Gaussian CDR3 length distributions. Unexpected Vdelta2 sequences could cause misinterpretation of bulk repertoire data.

Extracted RNA was reverse transcribed into cDNA. Multiplex PCR used pooled V-gene forward primers and a constant-region reverse primer to amplify CDR3s. TCRdb redid clone calling on the multiplex PCR reads using CATT. The repertoire holds tens of thousands of delta-chain clones, 15% to 20% seen once, with around 0.5% in the top ten. The CDR3 sequence is 21 residues long. After removal of 3 bases from V and 0 bases from J, the junction contained 21 bases not matched to a gene. Germline V CDR1 and CDR2: TSWWSYY, QGS. This clone has just a few counts. Antigen: not known. The TCR sequence derives from a boy under two years old who had congenital heart surgery. The chain is built from TRDV1 and TRDJ1; 8 positions match TRDD2. Sequenced: Vdelta1+ gamma-delta thymocytes from the thymus. Subset of the sample: FACS-sorted CD3+ TCRalphabeta- TCRVdelta1+ TCRVdelta2- thymocytes. This CDR3 reads CALGDSFLPLGFWEHTDKLIF. CDR3 nucleotide sequence: TGTGCTCTTGGGGATAGCTTCCTACCCCTGGGGTTTTGGGAACACACCGATAAACTCATCTTT.